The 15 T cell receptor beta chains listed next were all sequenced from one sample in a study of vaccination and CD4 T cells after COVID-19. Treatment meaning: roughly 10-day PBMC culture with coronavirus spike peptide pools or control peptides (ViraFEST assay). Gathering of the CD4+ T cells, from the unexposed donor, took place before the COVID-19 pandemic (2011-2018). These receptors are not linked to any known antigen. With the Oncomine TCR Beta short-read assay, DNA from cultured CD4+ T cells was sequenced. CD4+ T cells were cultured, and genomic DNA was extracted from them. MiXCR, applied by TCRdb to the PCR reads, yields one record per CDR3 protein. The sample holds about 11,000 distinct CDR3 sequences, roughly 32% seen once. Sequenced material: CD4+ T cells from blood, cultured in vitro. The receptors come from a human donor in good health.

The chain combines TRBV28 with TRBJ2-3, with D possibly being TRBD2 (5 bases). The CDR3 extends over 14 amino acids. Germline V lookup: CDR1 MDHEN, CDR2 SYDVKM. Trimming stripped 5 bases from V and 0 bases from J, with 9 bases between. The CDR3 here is CASSLLGSTDTQYF. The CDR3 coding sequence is TGTGCCAGCAGTCTACTAGGTAGCACAGATACGCAGTATTTT.

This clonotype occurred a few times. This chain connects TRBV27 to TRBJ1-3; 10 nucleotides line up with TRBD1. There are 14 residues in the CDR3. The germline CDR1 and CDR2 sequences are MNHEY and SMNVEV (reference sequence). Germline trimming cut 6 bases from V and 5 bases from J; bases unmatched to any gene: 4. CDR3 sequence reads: CASSSGQGRNTIYF. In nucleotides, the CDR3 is TGTGCCAGCAGCTCGGGACAGGGGAGAAACACCATATATTTT.

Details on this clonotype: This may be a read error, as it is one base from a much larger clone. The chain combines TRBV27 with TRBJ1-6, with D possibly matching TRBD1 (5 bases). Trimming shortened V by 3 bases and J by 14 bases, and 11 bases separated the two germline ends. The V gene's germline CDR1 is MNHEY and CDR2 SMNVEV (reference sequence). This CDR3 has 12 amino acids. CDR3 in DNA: TGTGCCAGCAGTTTTATCAGGGCGTCCCTCCACTTT. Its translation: CASSFIRASLHF.

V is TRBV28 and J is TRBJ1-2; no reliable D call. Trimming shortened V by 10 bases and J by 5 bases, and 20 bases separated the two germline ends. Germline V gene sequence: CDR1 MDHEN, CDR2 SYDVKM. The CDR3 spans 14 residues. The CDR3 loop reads CATCPWVGGYGYTF. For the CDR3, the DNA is TGTGCCACGTGCCCCTGGGTAGGAGGGTATGGCTACACCTTC.

The CDR3 DNA reads as TGTGCCAGCAAGGGACAGGGGTTAATCGATGAGCAGTTCTTC. Translated, it gives CASKGQGLIDEQFF. The chain recombines TRBV14 with TRBJ2-1; 10 bases match TRBD1. Germline CDR1 SGHDN, CDR2 FVKESK. This CDR3 has 14 residues. Trimming cost V 7 bases and J 8 bases; bases outside gene matches: 8.

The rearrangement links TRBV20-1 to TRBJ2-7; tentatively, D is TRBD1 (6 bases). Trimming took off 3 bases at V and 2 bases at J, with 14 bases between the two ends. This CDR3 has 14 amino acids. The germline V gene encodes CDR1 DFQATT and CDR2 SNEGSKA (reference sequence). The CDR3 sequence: CSASPRDKTYEQYF. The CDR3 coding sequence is TGCAGTGCTAGCCCTCGGGACAAAACCTACGAGCAGTACTTC.

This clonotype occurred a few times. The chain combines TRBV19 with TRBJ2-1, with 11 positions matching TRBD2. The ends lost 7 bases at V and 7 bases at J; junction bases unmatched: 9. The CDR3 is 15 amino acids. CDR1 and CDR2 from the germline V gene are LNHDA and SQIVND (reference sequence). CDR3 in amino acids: CASTPSASGRNEQFF. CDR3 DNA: TGTGCCAGTACCCCCTCAGCTAGCGGGAGGAATGAGCAGTTCTTC.

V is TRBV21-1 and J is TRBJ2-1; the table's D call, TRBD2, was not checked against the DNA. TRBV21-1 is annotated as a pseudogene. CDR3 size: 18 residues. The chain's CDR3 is CASSTEPSGRDIYNEQFF. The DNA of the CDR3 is TGTGCCAGCAGCACTGAACCTAGCGGGAGAGACATCTACAATGAGCAGTTCTTC.

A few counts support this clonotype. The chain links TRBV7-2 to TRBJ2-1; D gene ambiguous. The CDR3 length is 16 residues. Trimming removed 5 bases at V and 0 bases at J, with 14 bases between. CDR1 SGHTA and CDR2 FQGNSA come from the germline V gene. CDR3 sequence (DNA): TGTGCCAGCAGCCCCCAAGGAAGAGGCTCCTACAATGAGCAGTTCTTC. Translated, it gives CASSPQGRGSYNEQFF.

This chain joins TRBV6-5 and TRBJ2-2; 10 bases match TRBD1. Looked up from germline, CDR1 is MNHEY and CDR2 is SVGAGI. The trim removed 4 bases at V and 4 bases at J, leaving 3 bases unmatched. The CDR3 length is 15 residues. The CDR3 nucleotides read TGTGCCAGCAGTTCCGGACAGGGGGGCACCGGGGAGCTGTTTTTT. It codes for CASSSGQGGTGELFF.

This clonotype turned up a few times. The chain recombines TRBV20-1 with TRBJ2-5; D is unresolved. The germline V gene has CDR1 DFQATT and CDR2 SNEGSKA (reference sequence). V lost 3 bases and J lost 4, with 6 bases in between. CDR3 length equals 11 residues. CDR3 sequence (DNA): TGCAGTGCTAGGCTTGGAGAGACCCAGTACTTC. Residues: CSARLGETQYF.

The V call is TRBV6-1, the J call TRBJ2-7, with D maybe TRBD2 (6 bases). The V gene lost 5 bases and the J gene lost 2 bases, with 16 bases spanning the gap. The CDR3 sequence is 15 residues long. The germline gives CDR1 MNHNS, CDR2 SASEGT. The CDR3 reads CASSQPGLPAYEQYF. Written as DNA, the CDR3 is TGTGCCAGCAGTCAACCGGGACTCCCCGCCTACGAGCAGTACTTC.

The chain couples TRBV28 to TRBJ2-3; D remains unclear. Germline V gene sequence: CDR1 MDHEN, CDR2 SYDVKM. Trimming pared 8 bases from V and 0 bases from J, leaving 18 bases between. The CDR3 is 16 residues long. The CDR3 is CASPSAGSSSTDTQYF. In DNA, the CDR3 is TGTGCCAGCCCATCAGCTGGTTCTTCTAGCACAGATACGCAGTATTTT. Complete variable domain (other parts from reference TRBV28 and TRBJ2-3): DVKVTQSSRYLVKRTGEKVFLECVQDMDHENMFWYRQDPGLGLRLIYFSYDVKMKEKGDIPEGYSVSREKKERFSLILESASTNQTSMYLCASPSAGSSSTDTQYFGPGTRLTVL.

The CDR3 region is CASSLAGHSYEQYF. The CDR3 DNA reads as TGTGCCAGCAGCTTAGCGGGACACTCCTACGAGCAGTACTTC. V is TRBV7-9 and J is TRBJ2-7, with a weak D call TRBD1 (6 bases). This CDR3 contains 14 residues. The ends were cut back, 0 bases at V and 0 bases at J, with 6 bases in the middle. CDR1 is SEHNR, CDR2 FQNEAQ, per germline (reference sequence).

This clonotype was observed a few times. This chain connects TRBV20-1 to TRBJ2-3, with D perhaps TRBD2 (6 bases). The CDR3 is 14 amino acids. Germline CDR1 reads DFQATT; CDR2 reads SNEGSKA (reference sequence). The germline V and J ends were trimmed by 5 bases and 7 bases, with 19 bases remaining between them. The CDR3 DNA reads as TGCAGTGCTTGGGACTTCCTAAGAAGAAATACGCAGTATTTT. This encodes CSAWDFLRRNTQYF.